The rows below give T cell receptor beta chains drawn from one sample of a study of response to subunit inactivated influenza vaccine. TCRdb called the RT-PCR reads again in MiXCR, with one record for every CDR3 protein. The sample lists 450,000 to 550,000 distinct CDR3 sequences, 25% occurring once. Sequencing was performed on CD4+ T cells sorted from PBMCs, taken less than 6 days after vaccination. Receptor source: a man aged 50 to 60 who received an inactivated influenza vaccine. Both conserved end residues are part of each CDR3. D genes are given only for firm matches. Clone size is stated in some rows and not others, as once, few, many or a class when expanded.

J,V,size,D,DNA,CDR3
TRBJ2-7,TRBV29-1,NA,NA,TGCAGCGTGGCGCACGGGACGAAGAGCGAGCAGTACTTC,CSVAHGTKSEQYF
TRBJ1-6,TRBV6-1,NA,TRBD1,TGTGCCAGCAGTCCGCAACCCGGGACAGTCAAGTCACCCCTCCACTTT,CASSPQPGTVKSPLHF
TRBJ1-1,TRBV6-5,NA,NA,TGTGCCAGCAGTTCCCCCCACCTTAAAGCTTTCTTT,CASSSPHLKAFF
TRBJ1-4,TRBV5-6,few,NA,TGTGCCAGCAGCTTGGTGGATGTCCGGGGGAGTGAAAAACTGTTTTTT,CASSLVDVRGSEKLFF
TRBJ2-1,TRBV20-1,few,NA,TGCAGTGCTAGAGTGTGGACCGGGCGCTCCTACAATGAGCAGTTCTTC,CSARVWTGRSYNEQFF
TRBJ2-3,TRBV10-3,many,TRBD1,TGTGCCATCGGGACAGGGACTGATACGCAGTATTTT,CAIGTGTDTQYF
TRBJ2-2,TRBV6-2/TRBV6-3,few,NA,TGTGCCAGCAGCCCCTATCGGGACTCCACCGGGGAGCTGTTTTTT,CASSPYRDSTGELFF
TRBJ1-1,TRBV20-1,few,TRBD1,TGCAGTGCTACGGGACAGGATTTGCTAACTGAAGCTTTCTTT,CSATGQDLLTEAFF
TRBJ2-7,TRBV20-1,NA,NA,TGCAGTGCGGAAGACAGACCCTTCGAGCAGTACTTC,CSAEDRPFEQYF
TRBJ2-5,TRBV7-8,few,TRBD2,TGTGCCAGCAGCCCCGGGAGGGGTTCAGAGACCCAGTACTTC,CASSPGRGSETQYF
TRBJ2-5,TRBV20-1,NA,NA,TGCAGTGCCAATTGGGACTCTAAAGAGACCCAGTACTTC,CSANWDSKETQYF
TRBJ2-7,TRBV7-2,NA,NA,TGTGCCAGCAGCGTAGGGCCATCCGGGACGAACTCCTACGAGCAGTACTTC,CASSVGPSGTNSYEQYF
TRBJ2-7,TRBV12-1,NA,NA,TGTGCCAGCAGCCCCCCCGTCCGGCCCAAATACGAGCAGTACTTC,CASSPPVRPKYEQYF
TRBJ2-3,TRBV7-2,NA,NA,TGTGCCAGCAGCTTAGCTGTGACTAGTGGTACGCAGTATTTT,CASSLAVTSGTQYF
TRBJ2-7,TRBV20-1,NA,NA,TGCAGTGCTGCTGGAGGGACGGGGGAGTACTTC,CSAAGGTGEYF
TRBJ2-5,TRBV5-1,NA,NA,TGCGCCAGCAGCTTGGGGACAGCTTTGTACCAAGAGACCCAGTACTTC,CASSLGTALYQETQYF
TRBJ2-7,TRBV20-1,NA,NA,TGCAGTGCGCATACTACCGCCTCCTACGAGCAGTACTTC,CSAHTTASYEQYF
TRBJ2-3,TRBV29-1,few,TRBD2,TGCAGCGTTGAGCGAACACTAGCGGGGGGCACAGATACGCAGTATTTT,CSVERTLAGGTDTQYF
TRBJ1-5,TRBV12-3/TRBV12-4,few,NA,TGTGCCAGCAGTTCGGGTCAGCCCCAGCATTTT,CASSSGQPQHF
TRBJ2-1,TRBV6-5,few,NA,TGTGCCAGCAGTTCACGGGCGGGGTTAAATGAGCAGTTCTTC,CASSSRAGLNEQFF